This T cell receptor (beta chain) was identified in a study of blood T cell repertoires in COVID-19 (dated by TCRdb to about 2020). About the study as a whole: Samples from collaborators originated in the United States, Italy and Spain and spanned both the acute and convalescent phases of COVID-19. The material from the prospective study consisted of cDNA or gDNA derived from T cells, B-cell-depleted T cells, or PBMCs. Nearly every sample came with metadata listing a de-identified subject ID, COVID-19 status, age in years and sex. Samples came from the ongoing ImmuneRACE study (first 160 participants) plus 1,254 subjects from 6 global collaborators. The repertoires were released in a freely available public database intended as a resource for research on the immune response to SARS-CoV-2. Deeply sampled blood TCRbeta repertoires from subjects exposed to, actively infected with, or recovered from COVID-19 were included in the dataset. Where available, HLA class I and class II types were taken from metadata supplied by the sample provider and were not determined by assay-based typing.

Each collaborating institution followed its own protocols to collect whole blood in K2EDTA tubes. For TCRbeta analysis, collaborator samples were shipped as frozen whole blood, as isolated PBMCs, or as DNA extracted from either sample type. On the study overall, not on this receptor specifically: Clinical and demographic metadata were provided uncurated, with the amount varying by source and participant.

V loses 8 bases of germline sequence and J loses 2 bases, and the interval between the two ends is 6 bases. As encoded in the germline V gene (reference sequence), CDR1 is SEHNR while CDR2 is FQNEAQ. The CDR3 has 11 amino acids, counting the end cysteine and phenylalanine. Here the CDR3 DNA is all that survives: 33 bases in frame from base 1. TCRbeta CDR3 regions were amplified from genomic DNA by means of the immunoSEQ Assay, a bias-controlled multiplex PCR. In the paper's pipeline: The number of nucleated cells in each sample was estimated by amplification of reference gene primers within the assay. To quantify the absolute abundance of each unique TCRbeta CDR3 rearrangement, sequence reads were collapsed and filtered. Productive Simpson clonality was computed per sample as the square root of Simpson's diversity index over productive rearrangements. TCRdb retrieved this table from immuneACCESS and kept in-frame rearrangements only. Not all clones are present; in checked studies, unresolved V genes account for under half, and no reason is known for the remainder. Clone size and the V and J calls come from that table; the DNA yielded D and trimming. For this sample there are over 90,000 clones; about 86% appear just once. About 3% of the sample goes to the ten largest clones.

Comments on this clone: Its antigen is unknown. Base qualities were left out, and no much larger clone turns up one base away.

The sample comprised peripheral blood. This receptor was identified in a human donor in a cohort sampled during active COVID-19. The sequence joins TRBV7-9 to TRBJ1-1; the D segment cannot be called with confidence. CDR3 loop: CASELNTEAFF. The DNA reads as follows: TGTGCCAGCGAGCTAAACACTGAAGCTTTCTTT. Joined to the reference TRBV7-9 and TRBJ1-1 proteins, this CDR3 gives the full variable domain: DTGVSQNPRHKITKRGQNVTFRCDPISEHNRLYWYRQTLGQGPEFLTYFQNEAQLEKSRLLSDRFSAERPKGSFSTLEIQRTEQGDSAMYLCASELNTEAFFGQGTRLTVV.